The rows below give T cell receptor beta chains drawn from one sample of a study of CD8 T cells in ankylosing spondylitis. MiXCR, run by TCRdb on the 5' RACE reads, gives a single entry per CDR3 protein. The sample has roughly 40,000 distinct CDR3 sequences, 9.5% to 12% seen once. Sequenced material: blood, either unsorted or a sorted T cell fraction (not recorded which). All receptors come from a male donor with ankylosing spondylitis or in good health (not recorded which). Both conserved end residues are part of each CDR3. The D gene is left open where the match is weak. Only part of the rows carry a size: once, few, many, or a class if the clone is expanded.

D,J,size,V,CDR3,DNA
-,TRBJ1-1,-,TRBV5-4,CASSSGTPGREAFF,TGTGCCAGCAGCTCTGGGACCCCCGGACGGGAAGCTTTCTTT
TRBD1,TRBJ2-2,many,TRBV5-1,CASSLETGDTGELFF,TGCGCCAGCAGCTTGGAGACAGGGGACACCGGGGAGCTGTTTTTT
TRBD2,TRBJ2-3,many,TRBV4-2,CASSQDSLAGGSDTQYF,TGTGCCAGCAGCCAAGATTCCCTAGCGGGGGGGTCAGATACGCAGTATTTT
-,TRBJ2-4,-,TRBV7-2,CASAFRSSSNIQYF,TGTGCCAGCGCGTTTCGCAGTTCTTCAAACATTCAGTACTTC
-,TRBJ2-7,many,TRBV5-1,CASRDSSSYEQYF,TGCGCCAGCAGAGACAGCAGCTCCTACGAGCAGTACTTC
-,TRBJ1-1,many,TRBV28,CASSKDTNTEAFF,TGTGCCAGCAGTAAAGACACGAACACTGAAGCTTTCTTT
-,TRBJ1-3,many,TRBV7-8,CASSLGEFGEGNTIYF,TGTGCCAGCAGCTTAGGAGAGTTTGGGGAGGGAAACACCATATATTTT
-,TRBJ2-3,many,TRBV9,CASSVEGGVVDTQYF,TGTGCCAGCAGCGTAGAGGGCGGTGTTGTGGATACGCAGTATTTT
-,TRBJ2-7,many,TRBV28,CASSFTGGHKSYEQYF,TGTGCCAGCAGTTTTACGGGGGGCCACAAGTCCTACGAGCAGTACTTC
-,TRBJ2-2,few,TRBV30,CAWKRALNTGELFF,TGTGCCTGGAAACGGGCTTTGAACACCGGGGAGCTGTTTTTT
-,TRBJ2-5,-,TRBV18,CASSFGDVGETQYF,TGTGCCAGCTCGTTCGGGGATGTGGGAGAGACCCAGTACTTC
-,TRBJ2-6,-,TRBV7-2,CASSTSSGANVLTF,TGTGCCAGCAGTACCTCCTCTGGGGCCAACGTCCTGACTTTC
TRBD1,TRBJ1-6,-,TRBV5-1,CASSLEGAIVNSPLHF,TGCGCCAGCAGCTTAGAGGGGGCAATCGTCAATTCACCCCTCCACTTT
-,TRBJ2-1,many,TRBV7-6,CASSSPSIDEQFF,TGTGCCAGCAGCTCGCCCTCAATAGACGAGCAGTTCTTC
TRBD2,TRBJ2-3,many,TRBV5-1,CASSLEASGGDTQYF,TGCGCCAGCAGCTTGGAGGCTAGCGGGGGGGATACGCAGTATTTT
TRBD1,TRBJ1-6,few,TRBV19,CASSTTGDLSPLHF,TGTGCCAGTAGTACGACAGGGGATCTTTCACCCCTCCACTTT
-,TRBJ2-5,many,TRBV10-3,CAISERGRGEETQYF,TGTGCCATCAGTGAGCGGGGCAGGGGAGAGGAGACCCAGTACTTC
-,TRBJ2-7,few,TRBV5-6,CASSLDPGSSYEQYF,TGTGCCAGCAGCTTGGACCCTGGGAGCTCCTACGAGCAGTACTTC
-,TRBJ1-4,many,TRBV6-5,CASSYSEVGGKLFF,TGTGCCAGCAGTTACTCCGAGGTGGGGGGAAAACTGTTTTTT
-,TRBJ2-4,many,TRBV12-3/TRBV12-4,CASSRGYKNIQYF,TGTGCCAGCAGCCGGGGATACAAAAACATTCAGTACTTC
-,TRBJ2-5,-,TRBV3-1,CASSPGTGRIETQYF,TGTGCCAGCAGCCCCGGAACAGGAAGGATCGAGACCCAGTACTTC
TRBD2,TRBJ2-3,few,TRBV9,CASSENAAGGPGDTQYF,TGTGCCAGCAGCGAGAACGCAGCGGGGGGTCCCGGAGATACGCAGTATTTT
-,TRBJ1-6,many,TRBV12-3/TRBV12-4,CASSESGSPLHF,TGTGCCAGCAGTGAGAGTGGTTCACCCCTCCACTTT
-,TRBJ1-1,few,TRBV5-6,CASSPALGMRTEAFF,TGTGCCAGCAGCCCTGCGTTAGGGATGAGGACTGAAGCTTTCTTT
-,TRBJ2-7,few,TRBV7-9,CASRDDRRITYEQYF,TGTGCCAGCAGGGACGACAGGAGGATCACCTACGAGCAGTACTTC
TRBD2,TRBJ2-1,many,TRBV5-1,CASSPSGGPTYNEQFF,TGCGCCAGCAGTCCTAGCGGGGGGCCCACCTACAATGAGCAGTTCTTC
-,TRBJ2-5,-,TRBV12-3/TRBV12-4,CASRGDATQYF,TGTGCCAGCAGAGGGGACGCGACCCAGTACTTC
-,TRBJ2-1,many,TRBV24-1,CATSGHSRFF,TGTGCCACCAGTGGACATTCACGGTTCTTC
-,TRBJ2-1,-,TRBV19,CASSIVTNRNNEQFF,TGTGCCAGTAGTATTGTAACCAATCGAAACAATGAGCAGTTCTTC
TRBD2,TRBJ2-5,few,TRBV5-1,CASSDGKRGFEETQYF,TGCGCCAGCAGCGACGGAAAGCGGGGCTTTGAAGAGACCCAGTACTTC
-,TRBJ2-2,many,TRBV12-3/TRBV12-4,CASSFQAGELFF,TGTGCCAGCAGTTTCCAGGCCGGGGAGCTGTTTTTT
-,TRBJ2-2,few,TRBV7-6,CASSFSGSTGELFF,TGTGCCAGCAGCTTCTCGGGGAGCACCGGGGAGCTGTTTTTT
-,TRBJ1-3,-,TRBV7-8,CASSLRVSGNTIYF,TGTGCCAGCAGCTTAAGGGTATCGGGAAACACCATATATTTT
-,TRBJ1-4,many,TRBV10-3,CAIGEGRSEKLFF,TGTGCCATCGGCGAGGGAAGGAGTGAAAAACTGTTTTTT
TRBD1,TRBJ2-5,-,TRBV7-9,CASSVTGDETQYF,TGTGCCAGCAGCGTGACAGGGGACGAGACCCAGTACTTC
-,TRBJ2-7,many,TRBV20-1,CSTPGRGSGYEQYF,TGCAGTACACCGGGCAGGGGTTCTGGGTACGAGCAGTACTTC
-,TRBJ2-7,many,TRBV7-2,CASSLSSRPYEQYF,TGTGCCAGCAGCTTATCTAGCAGACCCTACGAGCAGTACTTC
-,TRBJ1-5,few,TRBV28,CASSFGVRQPQHF,TGTGCCAGCAGTTTCGGGGTTAGACAGCCCCAGCATTTT
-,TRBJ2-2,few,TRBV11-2,CASSPGLAAGELFF,TGTGCCAGCAGCCCGGGACTGGCGGCCGGGGAGCTGTTTTTT
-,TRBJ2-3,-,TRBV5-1,CASSLNGQTTDTQYF,TGCGCCAGCAGCTTGAATGGCCAGACCACAGATACGCAGTATTTT
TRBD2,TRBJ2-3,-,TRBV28,CASSSPPGGADTQYF,TGTGCCAGCAGTTCCCCCCCGGGGGGAGCAGATACGCAGTATTTT
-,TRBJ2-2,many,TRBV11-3,CASSNRLGDRLTGELFF,TGTGCCAGCAGCAATCGACTGGGTGACAGACTCACCGGGGAGCTGTTTTTT
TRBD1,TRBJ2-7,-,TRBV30,CAWSVTGDEQYF,TGTGCCTGGAGTGTGACAGGGGACGAGCAGTACTTC
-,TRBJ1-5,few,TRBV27,CASSPGTISNQPQHF,TGTGCCAGCAGCCCCGGGACAATAAGCAATCAGCCCCAGCATTTT
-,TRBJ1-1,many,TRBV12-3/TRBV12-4,CASSLIWGEGNTEAFF,TGTGCCAGCAGTTTAATCTGGGGTGAGGGGAACACTGAAGCTTTCTTT
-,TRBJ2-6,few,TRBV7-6,CASSLVGPTLLSGANVLTF,TGTGCCAGCAGCTTAGTTGGCCCGACCCTTCTCTCTGGGGCCAACGTCCTGACTTTC
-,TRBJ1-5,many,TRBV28,CALQEGNQPQHF,TGTGCCCTTCAGGAGGGCAATCAGCCCCAGCATTTT
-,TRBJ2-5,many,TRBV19,CAPLQETQYF,TGTGCCCCCCTGCAAGAGACCCAGTACTTC
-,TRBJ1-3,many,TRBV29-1,CSVEGKGGNTIYF,TGCAGCGTTGAAGGGAAGGGTGGAAACACCATATATTTT
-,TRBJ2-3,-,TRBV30,CAWSFADTQYF,TGTGCCTGGTCGTTCGCAGATACGCAGTATTTT
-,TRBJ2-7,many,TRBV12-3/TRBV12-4,CASSLVGERQYF,TGTGCCAGCAGTTTAGTGGGGGAACGGCAGTACTTC
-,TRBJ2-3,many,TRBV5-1,CASSQPRGAESTDTQYF,TGCGCCAGCAGTCAGCCCCGGGGTGCAGAAAGCACAGATACGCAGTATTTT
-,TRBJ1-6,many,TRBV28,CASSSPRSYNSPLHF,TGTGCCAGCAGTTCCCCTAGAAGCTATAATTCACCCCTCCACTTT
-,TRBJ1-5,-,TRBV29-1,CSAQGSSNQPQHF,TGCAGCGCACAAGGAAGTAGCAATCAGCCCCAGCATTTT
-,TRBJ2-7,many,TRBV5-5,CASSFGGGPSYEQYF,TGTGCCAGCAGCTTCGGTGGGGGCCCTTCCTACGAGCAGTACTTC